This passage covers 2 T cell receptor beta chains from one sample sequenced in a study of regulatory T cells in long-lasting Graves disease. Time point here: newly diagnosed GD, antithyroid drugs for less than 3 months. After RNA was extracted from PBMCs, the TCR library was made from it. Arm-PCR with iRepertoire HTBI primers amplified the CDR3 regions for these TCR beta libraries. TCRdb ran MiXCR on the multiplex PCR reads and lists one entry per CDR3 protein. Of 540,000 or so distinct CDR3 sequences in the sample, roughly 14% are singletons; the top ten hold 10%. These sequences were also reported in another study, on T cells in Graves' hyperthyroidism and ophthalmopathy.

The source was peripheral blood mononuclear cells (PBMCs), collected at new diagnosis, from a patient treated with antithyroid drugs. The receptors originated from a young man with Graves disease.

This clonotype was observed many times. The chain combines TRBV24-1 with TRBJ2-1; 8 nucleotides align to TRBD2. Germline CDR1 KGHDR, CDR2 SFDVKD. V lost 5 bases to trimming and J lost 0 bases; unmatched junction nucleotides: 5. The CDR3 consists of 16 residues. As DNA, the CDR3 is TGTGCCACCAGTGTTGAGCGGGGGAGCTCCTACAATGAGCAGTTCTTC. This sequence encodes CATSVERGSSYNEQFF.

This clonotype was detected only a few times. The V call is TRBV18, the J call TRBJ2-5; TRBD2 matches at 8 bases. Per germline, CDR1 KGHSH and CDR2 LQKENI. The J segment lost 1 base and the V segment lost 3 bases, leaving 7 bases of the junction unmatched. CDR3 length equals 16 residues. This chain's CDR3 is CASSPIILAAQETQYF. As DNA, the CDR3 is TGTGCCAGCTCACCTATTATACTAGCGGCCCAAGAGACCCAGTACTTC. The entire variable domain, with the rest obtained from reference TRBV18 and TRBJ2-5, is as follows: NAGVMQNPRHLVRRRGQEARLRCSPMKGHSHVYWYRQLPEEGLKFMVYLQKENIIDESGMPKERFSAEFPKEGPSILRIQQVVRGDSAAYFCASSPIILAAQETQYFGPGTRLLVL.